This T cell receptor beta chain was sequenced in a study of cytomegalovirus exposure and HLA in healthy donors. Vbeta (60) and Jbeta (13) primers were used in the PCR. The method was immunoSEQ multiplex PCR; TCRdb's version includes in-frame clones alone and lacks a portion of them. This table has over 100,000 clones, less than 80% appearing once. This clone has only a few counts. The V gene's germline CDR1 is MNHEY and CDR2 SVGAGI. The CDR3 has 13 residues. Trimming removed 10 bases at V and 3 bases at J, with 14 bases between. The source is a man aged 45-65 years in good health and CMV-seropositive. V gene TRBV6-5 combines with J gene TRBJ2-3, with D perhaps TRBD1 (5 bases). Sequenced: PBMCs. In nucleotides, the CDR3 is TGTGCCACGGCAGGGATCGGGACAGATACGCAGTATTTT. Protein sequence: CATAGIGTDTQYF.